The 17 T cell receptor beta chains presented below share a single source sample, sequenced in a study of CD8+ T cells in alopecia areata. The treatment is: oral pan-JAK inhibitor, 5-10 mg twice daily. The authors extracted RNA and reverse transcribed it into cDNA as the sequencing template. Using immunoSEQ multiplex PCR, the repertoire was profiled, and TCRdb retains in-frame clones only, with some absent. The sample shows about 300,000 clones, about 62% of them seen only once. Material: CD4+ T cells sorted from blood, obtained at week 24, from a patient treated with tofacitinib. All receptors derive from a human donor with alopecia areata.

In the case of this clone: Other nucleotide sequences from this sample produce the same CDR3. The gene calls are TRBV25-1 and TRBJ2-7; TRBD1 is a possible D gene (6 bases). This CDR3 comprises 13 residues. V was trimmed by 7 bases and J by 2 bases, leaving 12 bases between them. Germline assignment: CDR1 MGHDK and CDR2 SYGVNS. CDR3 sequence (DNA): TGTGCCAGCACCAGGGGACCAACCTACGAGCAGTACTTC. Translated, it gives CASTRGPTYEQYF.

The chain couples TRBV30 to TRBJ2-1; a possible D gene is TRBD1 (5 bases). This CDR3 comprises 15 residues. The V and J ends lost 0 bases and 0 bases respectively, with 9 bases between them. Germline CDR1 and CDR2: GTSNPN and SVGIG (reference sequence). The CDR3 loop is CAWSVRQGSYNEQFF. In DNA, the CDR3 is TGTGCCTGGAGTGTTCGCCAGGGCTCCTACAATGAGCAGTTCTTC.

This chain joins TRBV9 and TRBJ2-2, with 8 bases fitting TRBD1. V lost 4 bases, J lost 4 bases, and 6 bases stayed unmatched. CDR1 and CDR2 (germline): SGDLS, YYNGEE. The CDR3 is 15 residues long. CDR3 nucleotides: TGTGCCAGCAGCTCCCGGACAGGGACCACCGGGGAGCTGTTTTTT. It specifies CASSSRTGTTGELFF.

This rearrangement joins TRBV30 to TRBJ1-1; D perhaps matches TRBD1 (6 bases). The CDR3 loop spans 12 amino acids. The ends were cut back, 8 bases at V and 4 bases at J, with 14 bases in the middle. The V gene's germline CDR1 is GTSNPN and CDR2 SVGIG (reference sequence). The CDR3 nucleotides read TGTGCCGGAACAGGGTTTGTCACTGAAGCTTTCTTT. This translates into CAGTGFVTEAFF.

This clone was seen a few times. The V gene is TRBV29-1, the J gene TRBJ2-5; D tentatively fits TRBD1 or TRBD2 (5 bases each). The CDR3 extends over 13 amino acids. V lost 4 bases and J lost 2, with 11 bases in between. In germline, CDR1 is SQVTM, CDR2 ANQGSEA. As DNA, the CDR3 is TGCAGCGTTGGTGGGGACCTACAAGAGACCCAGTACTTC. Translation: CSVGGDLQETQYF.

The genes are TRBV7-2 and TRBJ1-5; a weak D match, TRBD1 (5 bases). Trimming took 1 base from V and 1 from J, leaving 11 bases between them. CDR1 and CDR2 from the germline V gene are SGHTA and FQGNSA. The CDR3 loop spans 16 amino acids. The CDR3 DNA is TGTGCCAGCAGCTTAGGGCGGGGGTCGAGCAATCAGCCCCAGCATTTT. As protein: CASSLGRGSSNQPQHF.

The chain is built from TRBV6-6 and TRBJ1-2; D is perhaps TRBD1 (6 bases). In germline, CDR1 is MNHNY, CDR2 SVGAGI (reference sequence). Trimming stripped 7 bases from V and 4 bases from J, with 22 bases between. This CDR3 has 16 residues. CDR3 amino acids: CASIPVQGRDRYGYTF. The CDR3 coding sequence is TGTGCCAGCATCCCTGTGCAGGGGCGGGACCGCTATGGCTACACCTTC.

The rearrangement uses TRBV6-5 and TRBJ2-1; 8 bases agree with TRBD1. Germline V lookup: CDR1 MNHEY, CDR2 SVGAGI. The CDR3 covers 14 residues. J gave up 5 bases and V 5 bases, and 5 bases lay outside the gene matches. The CDR3 region has the DNA TGTGCCAGCAGTCCCCGGACAGGGCACAATGAGCAGTTCTTC. Its translation is CASSPRTGHNEQFF.

This chain uses TRBV5-1 with TRBJ2-5; unclear D gene. Germline CDR1 SGHRS, CDR2 YFSETQ. The CDR3 runs 13 residues. The V gene lost 0 bases and the J gene lost 1 base, with 4 bases spanning the gap. This CDR3 reads CASSLDSQETQYF. The DNA of the CDR3 is TGCGCCAGCAGCTTGGATAGCCAAGAGACCCAGTACTTC.

The chain combines TRBV5-1 with TRBJ2-7; a weak D match, TRBD2 (5 bases). Germline assignment: CDR1 SGHRS and CDR2 YFSETQ. The CDR3 runs to 15 residues. Trimming removed 4 bases at V and 2 bases at J, with 16 bases between. The DNA of the CDR3 is TGCGCCAGCAGCCCGACCGACCCGAGGGCCTACGAGCAGTACTTC. Translated: CASSPTDPRAYEQYF.

J is TRBJ2-1 and V is TRBV5-4; the match to TRBD2 covers 10 bases. Germline loops: CDR1 SGHNT, CDR2 YYREEE (reference sequence). Trimming cost V 4 bases and J 4 bases; bases outside gene matches: 8. The CDR3 sequence is 16 residues long. The CDR3 DNA follows: TGTGCCAGCAGCCCTGGCGGGACTAGCGCATACAATGAGCAGTTCTTC. Translation gives CASSPGGTSAYNEQFF.

The V call is TRBV7-8, the J call TRBJ1-4; D might be TRBD1 (6 bases). The CDR3 has 17 amino acids. In germline, CDR1 is SGHVS, CDR2 FQNEAQ. The germline V and J ends were trimmed by 3 bases and 0 bases, with 14 bases remaining between them. The CDR3 bases are TGTGCCAGCAGCTTGAAGACAGGACTCTCAACTAATGAAAAACTGTTTTTT. Amino acids: CASSLKTGLSTNEKLFF.

The CDR3 protein is CASSPTVNTITDTQYF. The CDR3, as DNA: TGTGCCAGCAGCCCCACCGTAAATACCATCACAGATACGCAGTATTTT. This chain uses TRBV7-3 with TRBJ2-3, with unresolved D. V lost 5 bases and J lost 2, with 17 bases in between. The CDR3 spans 16 residues. CDR1 is SGHTA, CDR2 FQGTGA, per germline.

Only a few counts were recorded for this clone. This chain joins TRBV6-6 and TRBJ2-1; 9 nucleotides align to TRBD2. The V gene end was trimmed by 10 bases and the J gene end by 5 bases; junction bases not matched to a gene: 6. The germline gives CDR1 MNHNY, CDR2 SVGAGI (reference sequence). The length of the CDR3 is 13 residues. This CDR3 reads CATRAGGNNEQFF. The CDR3 DNA sequence: TGTGCCACCAGAGCGGGGGGCAACAATGAGCAGTTCTTC.

The V call is TRBV5-6, the J call TRBJ1-1; 7 nucleotides match TRBD1. CDR1 and CDR2 (germline): SGHDT, YYEEEE. The CDR3 consists of 17 residues. V shed 2 bases and J 1 base; nucleotides not matched to a gene: 11. The CDR3 DNA sequence: TGTGCCAGCAGCTTCCCCCTGGGCCACAGGGGGAACACTGAAGCTTTCTTT. Residues: CASSFPLGHRGNTEAFF.

This clone was seen more than once but under ten times. The V and J genes are TRBV29-1 and TRBJ2-2; 9 positions agree with TRBD1. V gave up 7 bases and J gave up 7 bases; unmatched junction bases: 7. The CDR3 length is 13 residues. CDR1 SQVTM and CDR2 ANQGSEA come from the germline V gene. The CDR3 DNA reads TGCAGCGGGACAGGGGACGGAGGCGGGGAGCTGTTTTTT. It yields the protein CSGTGDGGGELFF.

The chain has TRBV7-2 and TRBJ2-7; no clear D gene. V was clipped by 4 bases and J by 2 bases, with 12 bases between them. Germline V gene sequence: CDR1 SGHTA, CDR2 FQGNSA. This CDR3 has 14 residues. The CDR3 nucleotides are TGTGCCAGCAGCTGGACGGACGGGCCCTACGAGCAGTACTTC. Its protein product is CASSWTDGPYEQYF. Full variable domain (outside the CDR3, taken from reference TRBV7-2 and TRBJ2-7): GAGVSQSPSNKVTEKGKDVELRCDPISGHTALYWYRQSLGQGLEFLIYFQGNSAPDKSGLPSDRFSAERTGGSVSTLTIQRTQQEDSAVYLCASSWTDGPYEQYFGPGTRLTVT.